This T cell receptor beta chain was recorded in a study of T cell repertoires in cytomegalovirus infection. Study-level background: Public TCR beta signatures were indicative of both CMV infection and a matching HLA type. Study-wide points: Identification of carriers of CMV plus the relevant HLA was performed using cumulative public TCR beta family frequency.

The CDR3 spans 14 residues. Germline V lookup: CDR1 SNHLY, CDR2 FYNNEI. The V gene end was trimmed by 3 bases and the J gene end by 2 bases; junction bases not matched to a gene: 1. A note on this clonotype: No antigen is known for it.

MiXCR, applied by TCRdb to the reads, yields one record per CDR3 protein. The sample carries about 920,000 distinct CDR3 sequences, around a third recorded once. The material was cultured CD8+ T cells from PBMCs, obtained from culture after CMV antigen stimulation. This chain links TRBV2 with TRBJ2-5, with TRBD2 identical over 9 bases. The receptor's source is a human donor in good health (CMV status not recorded). Some clones in this sample may be carry-over from other donors' samples. This CDR3 is CASSDAGGQETQYF. DNA for the CDR3: TGTGCCAGCAGTGATGCGGGGGGGCAAGAGACCCAGTACTTC.